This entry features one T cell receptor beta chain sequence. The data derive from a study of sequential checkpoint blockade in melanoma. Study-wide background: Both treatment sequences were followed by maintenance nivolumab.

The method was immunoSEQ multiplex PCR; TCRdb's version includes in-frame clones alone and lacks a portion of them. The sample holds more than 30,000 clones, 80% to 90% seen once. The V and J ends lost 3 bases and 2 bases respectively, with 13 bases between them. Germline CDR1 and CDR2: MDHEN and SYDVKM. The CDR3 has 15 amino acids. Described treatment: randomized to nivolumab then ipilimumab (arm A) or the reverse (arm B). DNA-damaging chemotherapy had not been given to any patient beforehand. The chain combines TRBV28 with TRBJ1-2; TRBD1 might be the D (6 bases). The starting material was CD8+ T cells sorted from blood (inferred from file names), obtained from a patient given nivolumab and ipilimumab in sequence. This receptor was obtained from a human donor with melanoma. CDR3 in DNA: TGTGCCAGCAGTTTTGGGGGACATGAAAACTATGGCTACACCTTC. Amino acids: CASSFGGHENYGYTF.